This record concerns one T cell receptor (beta chain) sequence. Its antigen remains unknown. Every patient had mismatch repair deficiency by PCR or immunohistochemistry. Three pembrolizumab responders had their TCRs sequenced. This entry is derived from a study of PD-1 blockade in mismatch repair-deficient tumors. Study-wide background: Patients had more than ten mismatch repair-deficient cancer types, all previously treated and progressing. Study-wide results and limits: Rapid post-treatment expansion, then contraction, generally preceding radiologic response, marked tumor-resident clones.

The protocol was immunoSEQ multiplex PCR, while the TCRdb copy is restricted to in-frame clones and leaves out a portion. The sample has more than 40,000 clones, 78% seen once; the top ten hold about 3%. The sequences come from peripheral blood, collected 4 weeks after starting pembrolizumab. The TCR was taken from an adult with mismatch repair-deficient cancer.

The CDR3 region is CASSLGPRAAEETQYF. DNA for the CDR3: TGTGCCAGCAGCTTGGGGCCCAGAGCGGCGGAAGAGACCCAGTACTTC. The rearrangement uses TRBV7-9 and TRBJ2-5; the D gene could be TRBD1 or TRBD2 (5 bases each). The V gene lost 3 bases and the J gene lost 3 bases, with 17 bases spanning the gap. The CDR3 has 16 amino acids. Looked up from germline, CDR1 is SEHNR and CDR2 is FQNEAQ (reference sequence).